This entry lists 11 T cell receptor beta chains sequenced from one sample in a study of vaccination effects on CD4 cells after COVID-19. In the ViraFEST assay, antigen-specific CD4+ clonotypes were identified by expansion after peptide-pool stimulation. Investigators separated out CD4+ T cells once approximately 10 days of culture had passed. In the vaccine recipients, nucleocapsid antibodies were negative and there was no prior SARS-CoV-2 infection. Their antigens are not known. Produced via immunoSEQ multiplex PCR; TCRdb's table is partial and in-frame only. The repertoire holds approximately 44,000 clones, with under 75% as singletons. The specimen was CD4+ T cells from PBMCs cultured with HCoV-OC43 spike peptides, collected before COVID-19 vaccination. As to subset: HCoV-OC43 spike overlapping peptide pool stimulation. Receptor source: a human donor who received a COVID-19 vaccine.

This sequence joins TRBV7-8 and TRBJ2-1; the match to TRBD2 covers 11 bases. Trimming removed 8 bases from V and 6 bases from J; junction bases left unmatched: 3. The length of the CDR3 is 13 residues. Germline V gives CDR1 SGHVS, CDR2 FQNEAQ. The chain's CDR3 is CASRLAGINEQFF. The CDR3 nucleotides are TGTGCCAGCCGACTAGCGGGAATCAATGAGCAGTTCTTC.

The chain combines TRBV6-5 with TRBJ2-7; TRBD1 matches 10 bases. The CDR3 length is 15 residues. Germline-derived CDR1 and CDR2 are MNHEY and SVGAGI. V lost 3 bases to trimming and J lost 5 bases; unmatched junction nucleotides: 7. CDR3 sequence (DNA): TGTGCCAGCAGTTATCAGGGACAGGGGATTCACGAGCAGTACTTC. It encodes CASSYQGQGIHEQYF.

There are a few counts of this clone. CDR3 amino acids: CASRSTRPWEQYF. In DNA form, the CDR3 reads TGCGCCAGCAGATCCACTAGACCCTGGGAGCAGTACTTC. The rearrangement uses TRBV5-1 and TRBJ2-7; possible D gene TRBD2, 5 bases. The CDR3 covers 13 residues. Germline V gene data show CDR1 as SGHRS and CDR2 as YFSETQ. V shed 5 bases and J shed 7 bases, with 16 bases lying between them.

V gene TRBV6-5 combines with J gene TRBJ2-2, with a possible D match to TRBD2 (6 bases). This CDR3 region has 16 residues. Germline V gene data show CDR1 as MNHEY and CDR2 as SVGAGI. The V end was cut by 2 bases, the J end by 3 bases, with 13 bases between. This chain's CDR3 is CASSYGGGMDTGELFF. As DNA, the CDR3 is TGTGCCAGCAGTTACGGTGGGGGGATGGACACCGGGGAGCTGTTTTTT.

The rearrangement links TRBV6-8 to TRBJ2-5; TRBD2 matches at 7 bases. CDR1 and CDR2 from the germline V gene are MNHGY and SAAAGT. The CDR3 runs 16 residues. V gave up 2 bases and J gave up 3 bases; unmatched junction bases: 9. DNA of the CDR3: TGTGCCAGCAGTTACAGTCGGACTAGGGGTAAAGAGACCCAGTACTTC. Protein sequence: CASSYSRTRGKETQYF.

This rearrangement joins TRBV5-6 to TRBJ1-6; D not certain. Germline V gene lookup returns CDR1 SGHDT and CDR2 YYEEEE. This CDR3 is built from 12 residues. V gave up 3 bases and J gave up 4 bases, with 2 bases separating them. The CDR3 region is CASSSYNSPLHF. As DNA, the CDR3 is TGTGCCAGCAGCTCGTATAATTCACCCCTCCACTTT.

This chain connects TRBV20-1 to TRBJ2-3; TRBD1 or TRBD2 may be the D gene (5 bases each). Trimming cost V 3 bases and J 5 bases, with 15 bases left between them. Per germline, CDR1 DFQATT and CDR2 SNEGSKA (reference sequence). The CDR3 is made up of 14 amino acids. CDR3 loop: CSASLGERGDTQYF. The CDR3 DNA reads as TGCAGTGCTAGTTTGGGGGAACGGGGAGATACGCAGTATTTT.

CDR3 bases: TGTGCCAGCAGTGGGACAGGAGAACAGCCCCAGCATTTT. Protein: CASSGTGEQPQHF. The chain carries TRBV2 and TRBJ1-5, with TRBD1 identical over 7 bases. The CDR3 extends over 13 amino acids. V lost 4 bases and J lost 7; bases outside the gene matches: 4. Per germline, CDR1 SNHLY and CDR2 FYNNEI.

The chain has TRBV12-2 and TRBJ1-1; TRBD1, the table's D call, lacks a check against the DNA. TRBV12-2 is recorded as a pseudogene. The CDR3 contains 16 residues. DNA of the CDR3: TGTGCAAGTCGCTTAGCAAGATGGGACAGGGGGCCTGAAGCTTTCTTT. This encodes CASRLARWDRGPEAFF.

The chain uses TRBV6-5 and TRBJ2-3; the match to TRBD1 covers 12 bases. This CDR3 comprises 15 residues. Germline CDR1 is MNHEY and CDR2 is SVGAGI. V shed 9 bases and J 2 bases; nucleotides not matched to a gene: 6. CDR3 in DNA: TGTGCCAGGGGGGACAGGGGGCGTGTCACAGATACGCAGTATTTT. Translating gives CARGDRGRVTDTQYF.

This clone was counted a few times. The chain couples TRBV5-4 to TRBJ2-5; TRBD2 aligns across 8 bases. From germline, CDR1 is SGHNT and CDR2 YYREEE (reference sequence). V gave up 4 bases and J gave up 5 bases; unmatched junction bases: 4. This CDR3 comprises 13 residues. This CDR3 reads CASSPTSEETQYF. CDR3 nucleotides: TGTGCCAGCAGCCCGACTAGCGAGGAGACCCAGTACTTC. The variable domain in full, with the rest retrieved from reference TRBV5-4 and TRBJ2-5, is ETGVTQSPTHLIKTRGQQVTLRCSSQSGHNTVSWYQQALGQGPQFIFQYYREEENGRGNFPPRFSGLQFPNYSSELNVNALELDDSALYLCASSPTSEETQYFGPGTRLLVL.